The source of this T cell receptor beta chain is a study of OX40 agonist ivuxolimab in advanced cancers. On the study more broadly: An agonistic anti-OX40 (CD134) antibody, ivuxolimab, was used to treat the patients. Of mixed ages from about 23 to 79 and averaging about 56 years, the group was approximately 84% male. Study results and caveats: Relatively little clonal expansion, among the lowest observed, appeared in partial responders at 0.1-3.0 mg/kg. Both blood CD4+ and CD8+ T cells showed clonal growth by week 6 at 0.1 to 3.0 mg/kg.

Here immunoSEQ multiplex PCR was the method, and the copy in TCRdb shows in-frame clones only, minus some. Of roughly 100,000 clones detected, approximately 93% appear once; the ten largest clones hold around 0.25%. V was cut by 9 bases and J by 3 bases, with 12 bases left in between. Per the germline V gene, CDR1 is MNHNY and CDR2 is SVGAGI (reference sequence). The CDR3 consists of 13 residues. A remark on this clone: Antigen: not known.

The receptor comes from an adult with an advanced solid tumor such as melanoma, head and neck, liver or kidney cancer. This rearrangement joins TRBV6-6 to TRBJ1-5; D gene ambiguous. Material: CD4+ or CD8+ T cells sorted from blood, obtained in a trial of the OX40 agonist ivuxolimab. CDR3 bases: TGTGCCAGTACAGCGACCGTCAATCAGCCCCAGCATTTT. This encodes CASTATVNQPQHF.